Below, 2 T cell receptor beta chains from the same sample are listed, as sequenced in a study of blood T cell repertoires in COVID-19. Profiled with immunoSEQ multiplex PCR; TCRdb holds only in-frame clones, not every one. The sample includes under 300,000 clones, around 82% of them seen just once. The sample consisted of peripheral blood. The receptors here all came from a man aged 80 or over with acute or convalescent COVID-19.

This chain links TRBV7-9 with TRBJ2-7; a weak D match, TRBD1 (5 bases). The CDR3 covers 13 residues. The V and J ends lost 0 bases and 4 bases respectively, with 7 bases between them. Looked up from germline, CDR1 is SEHNR and CDR2 is FQNEAQ (reference sequence). The CDR3 loop is CASSLAQGYEQYF. DNA for the CDR3: TGTGCCAGCAGCTTAGCCCAGGGTTACGAGCAGTACTTC.

V gene TRBV28 combines with J gene TRBJ1-2; D might be TRBD1 (5 bases). This CDR3 contains 14 residues. In germline, CDR1 is MDHEN, CDR2 SYDVKM. The V end lost 6 bases, the J end lost 7 bases, and 18 bases lay between the germline ends. CDR3 coding DNA: TGTGCCAGCAGGTACAACAGGTTCAGTGGTGGCTACACCTTC. Translating gives CASRYNRFSGGYTF.